This passage covers 12 T cell receptor beta chains from one sample sequenced in a study of blood T cell repertoires in COVID-19 (dated by TCRdb to 2020 to 2022). The method was the immunoSEQ multiplex PCR assay. TCRdb limited this immuneACCESS table to in-frame rearrangements with V and J called. A share of clones is missing; checked studies link under half to unresolved V genes, and the rest is unexplained. This sample comprises 150,000 or so clones, approximately 88% of them detected only once. The top ten constitute about 5% of the sample. What was sequenced was PBMCs or T cells enriched from blood (not recorded which). Receptors originate from a man between 70 and 80 years old who had been exposed to COVID-19.

The V and J genes are TRBV5-5 and TRBJ1-1, with D unresolved. The V end lost 6 bases, the J end lost 4 bases, and 13 bases lay between the germline ends. Germline V CDR1 and CDR2: SGHKS, YYEKEE (reference sequence). CDR3 size: 13 residues. The CDR3 region has the DNA TGTGCCAGCAACCCGGGGATCGGCACTGAAGCTTTCTTT. It yields the protein CASNPGIGTEAFF.

This chain uses TRBV7-6 with TRBJ2-5; 8 bases fit TRBD2. The CDR3 has 15 amino acids. The V gene end was trimmed by 1 base and the J gene end by 5 bases; junction bases not matched to a gene: 6. From germline, CDR1 is SGHVS and CDR2 FNYEAQ. CDR3 residues: CASSLGAGRDETQYF. In DNA, the CDR3 is TGTGCCAGCAGCTTAGGGGCCGGGAGGGACGAGACCCAGTACTTC.

This chain connects TRBV18 to TRBJ2-1; no reliable D call. Germline loops: CDR1 KGHSH, CDR2 LQKENI. This CDR3 has 16 amino acids. Deletions cut 3 bases from V and 4 bases from J, with 16 bases between. The CDR3 is CASSPALPNIYNEQFF. CDR3 bases: TGTGCCAGCTCACCTGCCCTTCCCAACATTTACAATGAGCAGTTCTTC.

V is TRBV19 and J is TRBJ2-2, with D perhaps matching TRBD2 (5 bases). Germline CDR1 and CDR2: LNHDA and SQIVND (reference sequence). Between the trimmed V and J ends, which lost 1 base and 1 base, there was a span of 10 bases. The CDR3 loop spans 16 amino acids. For the CDR3, the DNA is TGTGCCAGTAGTATAGTTCCAGGACTGAACACCGGGGAGCTGTTTTTT. Translated: CASSIVPGLNTGELFF.

The rearrangement uses TRBV29-1 and TRBJ2-1; D is possibly TRBD2 (6 bases). Germline CDR1 and CDR2: SQVTM and ANQGSEA. Trimming took off 5 bases at V and 0 bases at J, with 14 bases between the two ends. The CDR3 is made up of 15 amino acids. The chain's CDR3 is CSVQGLADSYNEQFF. CDR3 coding DNA: TGCAGCGTTCAAGGGTTAGCGGACTCCTACAATGAGCAGTTCTTC.

This clone was observed a few times. The chain links TRBV5-6 to TRBJ1-1, with 7 bases matching TRBD1. CDR3 length: 15 amino acids. In germline, CDR1 is SGHDT, CDR2 YYEEEE. Trimming removed 4 bases from V and 1 base from J; junction bases left unmatched: 7. The CDR3 nucleotides read TGTGCCAGCAGCAGAACAGGGGCAGGGAACACTGAAGCTTTCTTT. Translation: CASSRTGAGNTEAFF.

The rearrangement links TRBV7-9 to TRBJ1-2; tentative D call: TRBD1 (5 bases). V lost 3 bases and J 8 bases, leaving 19 bases between the germline ends. CDR3 length: 15 amino acids. Per the germline V gene, CDR1 is SEHNR and CDR2 is FQNEAQ (reference sequence). The CDR3 is CASSLTEAGNEGYTF. DNA of the CDR3: TGTGCCAGCAGCTTGACTGAGGCAGGGAATGAAGGCTACACCTTC.

This chain links TRBV20-1 with TRBJ1-1; the D gene is possibly TRBD1 (5 bases). The length of the CDR3 is 11 residues. Germline-derived CDR1 and CDR2 are DFQATT and SNEGSKA (reference sequence). The ends were cut back, 5 bases at V and 8 bases at J, with 12 bases in the middle. The CDR3 DNA reads as TGCAGTGCTTTCAGGGTTGCCGAAGCTTTCTTT. This codes for CSAFRVAEAFF.

The genes are TRBV19 and TRBJ1-1; D gene uncertain. CDR3 size: 13 residues. Germline loops: CDR1 LNHDA, CDR2 SQIVND (reference sequence). Trimming took 5 bases from V and 1 from J, leaving 8 bases between them. CDR3 loop: CASSVGRNTEAFF. The CDR3 coding sequence is TGTGCCAGTAGTGTAGGCAGGAACACTGAAGCTTTCTTT.

V is TRBV4-3 and J is TRBJ2-1; no definite D call. The length of the CDR3 is 16 residues. The V end was cut by 0 bases, the J end by 0 bases, with 9 bases between. The germline V gene encodes CDR1 LGHNA and CDR2 YSLEER. CDR3 in DNA: TGCGCCAGCAGCCAAGAGAGGAGAAGCTCCTACAATGAGCAGTTCTTC. Encoded protein: CASSQERRSSYNEQFF.

The chain recombines TRBV6-1 with TRBJ2-1; TRBD2 matches 10 bases. V lost 1 base and J lost 8; bases outside the gene matches: 8. CDR3 size: 16 residues. Germline V gives CDR1 MNHNS, CDR2 SASEGT. The CDR3 bases are TGTGCCAGCAGTGAAGATGGGGTGCTAGCGGGGGATGAGCAGTTCTTC. Translating gives CASSEDGVLAGDEQFF.

This clone was seen a handful of times. The chain links TRBV12-5 to TRBJ1-1, with TRBD1 matching over 9 bases. The CDR3 extends over 13 amino acids. Trimming at V came to 8 bases and at J to 2 bases, leaving 3 bases not matched to a gene. CDR1 and CDR2 (germline): LGHNT, FRNRAP. The CDR3 bases are TGTGCTAGTCAGGGACAGGGAAACACTGAAGCTTTCTTT. This translates into CASQGQGNTEAFF.